This is a list of T cell receptor beta chains from one sample in a study of T cell responses to AZD1222 COVID-19 vaccine. This table comes from immunoSEQ multiplex PCR, and its TCRdb copy is limited to in-frame clones, with some not included. The sample includes 90,000 to 150,000 clones, more than 85% of them seen just once. Sequencing was performed on peripheral blood, taken on day 0 of AZD1222 vaccination. The receptor source for this set is an adult in good health. Each CDR3 is given with its conserved first and last residue. A D gene is named only where the DNA matches it firmly. A row's size may be missing; if present it is once, few, many or a size class.

j_gene: TRBJ2-2
len: 15
abundance: -
d_gene: -
v_gene: TRBV4-2
CDR3nt: TGTGCCAGCAGCCAAGTCGGGCTCTCAACCGGGGAGCTGTTTTTT
CDR3aa: CASSQVGLSTGELFF

j_gene: TRBJ2-6
len: 14
abundance: -
d_gene: -
v_gene: TRBV9
CDR3nt: TGTGCCAGCAGTGTTTCCGCTGGGGCCAACGTCCTGACTTTC
CDR3aa: CASSVSAGANVLTF

j_gene: TRBJ2-3
len: 16
abundance: once
d_gene: -
v_gene: TRBV7-9
CDR3nt: TGTGCCAGCAGCTTAGCCGACACGGGAGAATCTGATACGCAGTATTTT
CDR3aa: CASSLADTGESDTQYF

j_gene: TRBJ2-3
len: 18
abundance: few
d_gene: TRBD2
v_gene: TRBV5-1
CDR3nt: TGCGCCAGCAGCCTCGGGACTAGCGGGATTTTGAGAACAGATACGCAGTATTTT
CDR3aa: CASSLGTSGILRTDTQYF

j_gene: TRBJ2-2
len: 18
abundance: -
d_gene: -
v_gene: TRBV7-8
CDR3nt: TGTGCCAGCCTCTACAGGGTGGGCAGGCCATCGAACACCGGGGAGCTGTTTTTT
CDR3aa: CASLYRVGRPSNTGELFF

j_gene: TRBJ1-5
len: 13
abundance: -
d_gene: -
v_gene: TRBV28
CDR3nt: TGTGCCAGCAGGCAGGAACTCAATCAGCCCCAGCATTTT
CDR3aa: CASRQELNQPQHF

j_gene: TRBJ2-3
len: 15
abundance: once
d_gene: TRBD2
v_gene: TRBV18
CDR3nt: TGTGCCAGCTCACCCCTAGCGGGAGTACCAGATACGCAGTATTTT
CDR3aa: CASSPLAGVPDTQYF

j_gene: TRBJ2-7
len: 12
abundance: -
d_gene: -
v_gene: TRBV2
CDR3nt: TGTGCCAGCAGTGAGGTTGGGTACGAGCAGTACTTC
CDR3aa: CASSEVGYEQYF

j_gene: TRBJ2-1
len: 12
abundance: few
d_gene: -
v_gene: TRBV7-2
CDR3nt: TGTGCCAGCAGCTTATTCCGGAATGAGCAGTTCTTC
CDR3aa: CASSLFRNEQFF

j_gene: TRBJ1-4
len: 15
abundance: -
d_gene: -
v_gene: TRBV9
CDR3nt: TGTGCCAGCAGCGTAGCTGGGGGGGCTAATGAAAAACTGTTTTTT
CDR3aa: CASSVAGGANEKLFF

j_gene: TRBJ2-7
len: 15
abundance: -
d_gene: TRBD1
v_gene: TRBV4-1
CDR3nt: TGCGCCAGCAGCCATCCGGGACAGGGGACCTACGAGCAGTACTTC
CDR3aa: CASSHPGQGTYEQYF

j_gene: TRBJ2-7
len: 16
abundance: -
d_gene: -
v_gene: TRBV7-8
CDR3nt: TGTGCCACCACGTCGGAGTTAGCGGTGCTCTCCTACGAGCAGTACTTC
CDR3aa: CATTSELAVLSYEQYF

j_gene: TRBJ2-5
len: 15
abundance: -
d_gene: TRBD1
v_gene: TRBV24-1
CDR3nt: TGTGCCACCAGTGACCCACAGGGGTACGGAGAGACCCAGTACTTC
CDR3aa: CATSDPQGYGETQYF

j_gene: TRBJ2-2
len: 14
abundance: -
d_gene: -
v_gene: TRBV18
CDR3nt: TGTGCCAGCTCATCGGTCCCGAACACCGGGGAGCTGTTTTTT
CDR3aa: CASSSVPNTGELFF

j_gene: TRBJ1-4
len: 18
abundance: -
d_gene: -
v_gene: TRBV7-6
CDR3nt: TGTGCCAGCAGCTTAGGATGGGGGGCGCTTGCAACTAATGAAAAACTGTTTTTT
CDR3aa: CASSLGWGALATNEKLFF

j_gene: TRBJ2-7
len: 17
abundance: -
d_gene: -
v_gene: TRBV7-9
CDR3nt: TGTGCCAGCGGACCTATTTCGACAGGACCGGCTTCCTACGAGCAGTACTTC
CDR3aa: CASGPISTGPASYEQYF

j_gene: TRBJ2-7
len: 16
abundance: -
d_gene: TRBD2
v_gene: TRBV7-8
CDR3nt: TGTGCCAGCAGCCCCAAGACTAGCGGGAGGGCCTACGAGCAGTACTTC
CDR3aa: CASSPKTSGRAYEQYF

j_gene: TRBJ2-3
len: 15
abundance: -
d_gene: -
v_gene: TRBV10-3
CDR3nt: TGTGCCATCAGTGAGTCCCGGACAAGGGGGGATACGCAGTATTTT
CDR3aa: CAISESRTRGDTQYF

j_gene: TRBJ2-1
len: 15
abundance: -
d_gene: -
v_gene: TRBV5-1
CDR3nt: TGCGCCAGCAGCTTTGGGGGCAACTCCTACAATGAGCAGTTCTTC
CDR3aa: CASSFGGNSYNEQFF

j_gene: TRBJ2-2
len: 15
abundance: -
d_gene: -
v_gene: TRBV6-5
CDR3nt: TGTGCCAGCCACCGAGGGGTAGCTTGGACCGGGGAGCTGTTTTTT
CDR3aa: CASHRGVAWTGELFF

j_gene: TRBJ1-1
len: 14
abundance: -
d_gene: -
v_gene: TRBV3-1/TRBV3-2
CDR3nt: TGTGCCAGCAGCCAAAAGCACAGGGACACTGAAGCTTTCTTT
CDR3aa: CASSQKHRDTEAFF

j_gene: TRBJ2-1
len: 14
abundance: -
d_gene: TRBD1
v_gene: TRBV2
CDR3nt: TGTGCCAGCACCCGGGACAGGGGTGACAATGAGCAGTTCTTC
CDR3aa: CASTRDRGDNEQFF

j_gene: TRBJ2-7
len: 14
abundance: few
d_gene: -
v_gene: TRBV7-2
CDR3nt: TGTGCCAGCAGCTCAGGACTGGCGGGAAACGAGCAGTACTTC
CDR3aa: CASSSGLAGNEQYF

j_gene: TRBJ1-4
len: 17
abundance: -
d_gene: TRBD1
v_gene: TRBV5-4
CDR3nt: TGTGCCAGCAGCCGTACAGGGGGTAGTGCAACTAATGAAAAACTGTTTTTT
CDR3aa: CASSRTGGSATNEKLFF